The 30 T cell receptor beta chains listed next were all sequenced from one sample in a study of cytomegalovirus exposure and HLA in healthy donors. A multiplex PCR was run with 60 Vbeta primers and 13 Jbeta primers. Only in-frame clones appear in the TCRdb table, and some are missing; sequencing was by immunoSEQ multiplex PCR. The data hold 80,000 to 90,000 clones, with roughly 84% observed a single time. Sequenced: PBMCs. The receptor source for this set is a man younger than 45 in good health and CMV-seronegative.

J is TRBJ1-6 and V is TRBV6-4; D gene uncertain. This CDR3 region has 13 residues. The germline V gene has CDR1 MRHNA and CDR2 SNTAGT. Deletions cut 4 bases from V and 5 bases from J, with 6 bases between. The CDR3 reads CASSVIDNSPLHF. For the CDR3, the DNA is TGTGCCAGCAGTGTTATTGATAATTCACCCCTCCACTTT.

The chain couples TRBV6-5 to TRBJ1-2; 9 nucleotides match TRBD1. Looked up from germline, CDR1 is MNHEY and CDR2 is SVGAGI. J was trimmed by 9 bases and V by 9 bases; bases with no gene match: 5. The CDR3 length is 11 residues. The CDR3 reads CASRDRARYTF. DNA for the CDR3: TGTGCCAGTCGGGACAGGGCTCGCTACACCTTC.

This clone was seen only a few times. The CDR3: CSVAWDRGYEQYF. The CDR3 bases are TGCAGCGTTGCCTGGGACAGGGGTTACGAGCAGTACTTC. This rearrangement joins TRBV29-1 to TRBJ2-7, with 10 bases that match TRBD1. This CDR3 is 13 amino acids long. Germline V gene lookup returns CDR1 SQVTM and CDR2 ANQGSEA. With V trimmed by 4 bases and J by 4 bases, 4 bases remained unmatched.

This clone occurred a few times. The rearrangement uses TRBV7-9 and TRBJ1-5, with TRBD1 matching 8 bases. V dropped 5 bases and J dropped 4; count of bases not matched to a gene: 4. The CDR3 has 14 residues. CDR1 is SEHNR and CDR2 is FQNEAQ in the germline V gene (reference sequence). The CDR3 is CASSPRQGNQPQHF. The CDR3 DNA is TGTGCCAGCAGCCCCCGACAGGGGAATCAGCCCCAGCATTTT. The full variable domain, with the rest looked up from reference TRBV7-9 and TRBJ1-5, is DTGVSQNPRHKITKRGQNVTFRCDPISEHNRLYWYRQTLGQGPEFLTYFQNEAQLEKSRLLSDRFSAERPKGSFSTLEIQRTEQGDSAMYLCASSPRQGNQPQHFGDGTRLSIL.

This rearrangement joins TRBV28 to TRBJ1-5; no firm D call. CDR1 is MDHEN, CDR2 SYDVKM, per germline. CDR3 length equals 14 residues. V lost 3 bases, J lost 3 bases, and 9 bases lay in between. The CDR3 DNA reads TGTGCCAGCAGTTTGTTGGCGGACAATCAGCCCCAGCATTTT. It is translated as CASSLLADNQPQHF.

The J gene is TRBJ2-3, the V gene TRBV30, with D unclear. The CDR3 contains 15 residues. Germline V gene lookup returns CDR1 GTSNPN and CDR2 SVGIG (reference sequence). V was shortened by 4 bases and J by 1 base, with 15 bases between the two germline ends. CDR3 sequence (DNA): TGTGCCTGGACTGGCCCGGTAGGAGGCACAGATACGCAGTATTTT. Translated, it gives CAWTGPVGGTDTQYF.

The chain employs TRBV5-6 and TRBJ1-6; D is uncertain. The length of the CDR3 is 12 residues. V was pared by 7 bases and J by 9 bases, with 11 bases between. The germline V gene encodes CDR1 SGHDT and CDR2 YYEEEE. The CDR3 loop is CASYLLGSPLHF. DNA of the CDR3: TGTGCCAGCTACTTACTCGGTTCACCCCTCCACTTT.

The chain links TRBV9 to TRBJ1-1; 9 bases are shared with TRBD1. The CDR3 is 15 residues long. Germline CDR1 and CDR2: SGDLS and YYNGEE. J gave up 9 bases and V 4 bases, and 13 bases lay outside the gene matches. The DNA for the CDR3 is TGTGCCAGCAGCACGGGGGACAGGGCGGCGGGGAAAGCTTTCTTT. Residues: CASSTGDRAAGKAFF.

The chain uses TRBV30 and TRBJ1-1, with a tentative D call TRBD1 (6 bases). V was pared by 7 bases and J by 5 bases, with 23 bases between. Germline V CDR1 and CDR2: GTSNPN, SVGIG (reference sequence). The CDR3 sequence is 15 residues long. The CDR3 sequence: CASHLDSHVETEAFF. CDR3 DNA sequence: TGTGCCTCCCACCTGGACAGCCACGTGGAGACTGAAGCTTTCTTT.

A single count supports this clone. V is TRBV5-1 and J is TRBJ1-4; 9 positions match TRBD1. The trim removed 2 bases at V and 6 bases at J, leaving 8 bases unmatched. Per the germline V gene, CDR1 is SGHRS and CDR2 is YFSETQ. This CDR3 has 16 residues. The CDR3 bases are TGCGCCAGCAGCTTCGGTGCGGGACAGGGTGATGAAAAACTGTTTTTT. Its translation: CASSFGAGQGDEKLFF.

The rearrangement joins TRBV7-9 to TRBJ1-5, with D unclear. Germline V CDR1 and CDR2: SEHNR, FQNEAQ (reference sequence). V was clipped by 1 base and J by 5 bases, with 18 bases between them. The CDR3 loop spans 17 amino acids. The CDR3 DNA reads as TGTGCCAGCAGCTTAGTCCCGGTCGGGTCGTACGATCAGCCCCAGCATTTT. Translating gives CASSLVPVGSYDQPQHF.

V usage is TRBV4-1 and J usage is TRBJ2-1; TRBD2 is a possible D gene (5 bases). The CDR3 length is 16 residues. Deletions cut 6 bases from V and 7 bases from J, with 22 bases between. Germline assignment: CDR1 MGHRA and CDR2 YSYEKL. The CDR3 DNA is TGCGCCAGCAGGCTAAGACTCGGTAGCGTGGGAAATGAGCAGTTCTTC. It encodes CASRLRLGSVGNEQFF.

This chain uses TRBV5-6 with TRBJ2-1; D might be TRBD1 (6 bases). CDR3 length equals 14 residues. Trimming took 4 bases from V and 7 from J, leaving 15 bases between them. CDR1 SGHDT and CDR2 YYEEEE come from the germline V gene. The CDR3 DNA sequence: TGTGCCAGCAGCCGAGGGACAAGGAATAATGAGCAGTTCTTC. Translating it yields CASSRGTRNNEQFF.

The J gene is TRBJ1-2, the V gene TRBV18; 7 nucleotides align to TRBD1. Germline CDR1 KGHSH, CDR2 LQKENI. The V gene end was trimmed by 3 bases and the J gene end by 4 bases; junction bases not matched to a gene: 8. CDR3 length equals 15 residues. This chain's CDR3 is CASSPSQGTAYGYTF. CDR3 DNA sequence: TGTGCCAGCTCACCTTCCCAAGGGACAGCCTATGGCTACACCTTC.

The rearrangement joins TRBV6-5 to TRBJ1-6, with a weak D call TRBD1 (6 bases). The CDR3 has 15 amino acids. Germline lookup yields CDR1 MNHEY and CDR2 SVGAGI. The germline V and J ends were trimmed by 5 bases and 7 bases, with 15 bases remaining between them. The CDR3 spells CASSPRGTDNSPLHF. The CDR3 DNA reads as TGTGCCAGCAGTCCAAGGGGGACGGACAATTCACCCCTCCACTTT.

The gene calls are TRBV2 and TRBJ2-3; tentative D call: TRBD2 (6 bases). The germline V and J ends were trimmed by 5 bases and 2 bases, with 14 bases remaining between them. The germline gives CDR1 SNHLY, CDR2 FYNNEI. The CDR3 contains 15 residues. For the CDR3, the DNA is TGTGCCAGCAGTAGGGGCGGCGGGACCACAGATACGCAGTATTTT. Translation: CASSRGGGTTDTQYF.

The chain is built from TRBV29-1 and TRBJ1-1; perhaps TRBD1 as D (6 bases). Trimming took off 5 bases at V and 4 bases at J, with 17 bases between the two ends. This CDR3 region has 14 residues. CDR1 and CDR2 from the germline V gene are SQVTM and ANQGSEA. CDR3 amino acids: CSVHIQGRSTEAFF. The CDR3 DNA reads TGCAGCGTTCATATACAGGGACGGAGCACTGAAGCTTTCTTT.

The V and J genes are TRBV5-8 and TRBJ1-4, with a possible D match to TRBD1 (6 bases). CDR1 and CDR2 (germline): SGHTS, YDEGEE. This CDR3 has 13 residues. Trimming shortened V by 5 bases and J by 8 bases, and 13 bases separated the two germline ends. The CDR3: CASRLQGFEKLFF. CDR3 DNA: TGTGCCAGCAGGCTACAGGGTTTCGAAAAACTGTTTTTT.

CDR3 sequence: CAFGRDRDGRSNQPQHF. The DNA for the CDR3 is TGTGCCTTCGGCCGGGACAGGGATGGGAGAAGCAATCAGCCCCAGCATTTT. The chain combines TRBV30 with TRBJ1-5; TRBD1 aligns across 9 bases. The CDR3 has 17 amino acids. V was pared by 7 bases and J by 1 base, with 14 bases of the junction left unmatched. Germline CDR1 reads GTSNPN; CDR2 reads SVGIG (reference sequence).

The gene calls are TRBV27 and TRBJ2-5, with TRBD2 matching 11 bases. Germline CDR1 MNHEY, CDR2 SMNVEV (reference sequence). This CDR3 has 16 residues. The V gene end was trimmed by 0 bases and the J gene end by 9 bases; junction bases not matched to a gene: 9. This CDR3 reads CASSLSPSGGPVAQYF. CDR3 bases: TGTGCCAGCAGTTTATCCCCTAGCGGGGGGCCCGTGGCCCAGTACTTC.

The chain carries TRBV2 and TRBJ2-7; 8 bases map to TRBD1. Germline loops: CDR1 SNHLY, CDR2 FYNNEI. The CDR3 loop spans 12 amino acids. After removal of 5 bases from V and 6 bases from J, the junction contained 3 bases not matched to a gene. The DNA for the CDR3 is TGTGCCAGCAGTACAGGGGGGTTCGAGCAGTACTTC. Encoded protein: CASSTGGFEQYF.

CDR3 sequence: CASSWGGQDEQYF. The DNA of the CDR3 is TGTGCCAGCAGTTGGGGGGGGCAGGACGAGCAGTACTTC. The chain employs TRBV6-6 and TRBJ2-7; the D gene is possibly TRBD2 (7 bases). Trimming removed 4 bases from V and 5 bases from J, with 12 bases in between. The V gene's germline CDR1 is MNHNY and CDR2 SVGAGI (reference sequence). The length of the CDR3 is 13 residues.

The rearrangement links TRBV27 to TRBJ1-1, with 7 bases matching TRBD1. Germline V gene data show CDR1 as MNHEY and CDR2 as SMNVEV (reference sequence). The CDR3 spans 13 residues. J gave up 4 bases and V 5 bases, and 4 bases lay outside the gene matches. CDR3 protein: CASSTGQVTEAFF. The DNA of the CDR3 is TGTGCCAGCAGTACCGGACAGGTCACTGAAGCTTTCTTT.

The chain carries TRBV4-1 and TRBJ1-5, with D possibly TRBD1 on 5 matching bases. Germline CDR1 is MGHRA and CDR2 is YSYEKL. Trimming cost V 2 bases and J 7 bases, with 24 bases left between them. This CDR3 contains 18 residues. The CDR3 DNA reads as TGCGCCAGCAGCCAATCCCTGTCCGGGGGAGGTTCGGGGCAGCCCCAGCATTTT. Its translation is CASSQSLSGGGSGQPQHF.

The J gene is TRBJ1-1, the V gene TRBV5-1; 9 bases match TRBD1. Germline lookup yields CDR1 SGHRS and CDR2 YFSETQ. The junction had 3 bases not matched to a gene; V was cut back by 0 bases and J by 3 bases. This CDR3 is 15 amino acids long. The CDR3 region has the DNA TGCGCCAGCAGCTTGGAATGGGACAGGGACACTGAAGCTTTCTTT. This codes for CASSLEWDRDTEAFF. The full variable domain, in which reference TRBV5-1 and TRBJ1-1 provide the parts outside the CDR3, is KAGVTQTPRYLIKTRGQQVTLSCSPISGHRSVSWYQQTPGQGLQFLFEYFSETQRNKGNFPGRFSGRQFSNSRSEMNVSTLELGDSALYLCASSLEWDRDTEAFFGQGTRLTVV.

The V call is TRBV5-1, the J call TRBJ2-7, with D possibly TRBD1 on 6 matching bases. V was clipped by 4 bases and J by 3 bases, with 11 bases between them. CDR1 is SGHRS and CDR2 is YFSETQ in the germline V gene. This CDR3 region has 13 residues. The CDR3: CASSQGHSYEQYF. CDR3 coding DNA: TGCGCCAGCAGCCAGGGACATAGCTACGAGCAGTACTTC.

In DNA, the CDR3 is TGTGCCAGCAGCCCACCCCCGGGACAGGGATCGTGGGAGCAGTTCTTC. Translation gives CASSPPPGQGSWEQFF. The rearrangement links TRBV5-6 to TRBJ2-1, with TRBD1 matching 9 bases. V lost 4 bases to trimming and J lost 10 bases; unmatched junction nucleotides: 15. CDR1 SGHDT and CDR2 YYEEEE come from the germline V gene. The CDR3 covers 16 residues.

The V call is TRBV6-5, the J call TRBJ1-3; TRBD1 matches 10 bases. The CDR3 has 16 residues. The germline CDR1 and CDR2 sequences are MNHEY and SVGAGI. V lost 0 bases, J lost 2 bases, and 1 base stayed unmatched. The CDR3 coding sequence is TGTGCCAGCAGTTACTCGGGACAGGGGACTGGAAACACCATATATTTT. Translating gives CASSYSGQGTGNTIYF.

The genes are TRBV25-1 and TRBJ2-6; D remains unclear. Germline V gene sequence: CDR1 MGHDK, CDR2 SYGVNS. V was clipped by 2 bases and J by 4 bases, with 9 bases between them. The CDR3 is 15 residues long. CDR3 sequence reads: CASSEGQVGANVLTF. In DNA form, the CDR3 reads TGTGCCAGCAGTGAAGGGCAAGTAGGGGCCAACGTCCTGACTTTC.

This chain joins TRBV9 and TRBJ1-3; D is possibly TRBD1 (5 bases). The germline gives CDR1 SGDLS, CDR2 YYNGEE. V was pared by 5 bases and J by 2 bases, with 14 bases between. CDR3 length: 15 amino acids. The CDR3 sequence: CASSLGGGTGNTIYF. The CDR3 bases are TGTGCCAGCAGTTTGGGGGGAGGGACTGGAAACACCATATATTTT.